The following is a T cell receptor (beta chain) sequence with its context. What it recognizes is unknown. Germline assignment: CDR1 SGHTA and CDR2 FQGTGA. The CDR3 contains 14 residues. V lost 1 base, J lost 1 base, and 6 bases lay in between. This record comes from a study of T cell repertoires in cytomegalovirus infection. Each CDR3 protein gets one entry after TCRdb re-called the reads with MiXCR. The table has over 250,000 distinct CDR3 sequences, 20% to 25% seen once; the top ten hold 15% to 20%. Whole-study findings and limits: There were HLA-C-restricted CMV-specific TCR beta clonotypes dominating the ex vivo response.

The source was cultured PBMCs, collected from culture after CMV antigen stimulation. V is TRBV7-3 and J is TRBJ2-3; no reliable D call. The TCR was taken from a human donor in good health (CMV status not recorded). Some clones in this sample may be carry-over from other donors' samples. CDR3: CASSLMLGTDTQYF. CDR3 nucleotides: TGTGCCAGCAGCTTAATGCTCGGCACAGATACGCAGTATTTT. The full variable domain, completed using reference TRBV7-3 and TRBJ2-3, is GAGVSQTPSNKVTEKGKYVELRCDPISGHTALYWYRQSLGQGPEFLIYFQGTGAADDSGLPNDRFFAVRPEGSVSTLKIQRTERGDSAVYLCASSLMLGTDTQYFGPGTRLTVL.